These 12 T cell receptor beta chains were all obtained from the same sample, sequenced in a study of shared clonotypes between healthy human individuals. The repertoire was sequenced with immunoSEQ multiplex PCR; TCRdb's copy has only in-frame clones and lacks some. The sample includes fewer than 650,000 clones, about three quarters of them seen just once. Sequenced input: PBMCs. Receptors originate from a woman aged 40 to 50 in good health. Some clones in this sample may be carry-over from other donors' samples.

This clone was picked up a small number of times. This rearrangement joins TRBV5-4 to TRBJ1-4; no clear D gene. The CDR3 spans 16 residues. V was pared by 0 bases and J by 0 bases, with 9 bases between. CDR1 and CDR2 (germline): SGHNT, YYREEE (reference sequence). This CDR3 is CASSLAGSATNEKLFF. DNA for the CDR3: TGTGCCAGCAGCTTGGCTGGGAGTGCAACTAATGAAAAACTGTTTTTT.

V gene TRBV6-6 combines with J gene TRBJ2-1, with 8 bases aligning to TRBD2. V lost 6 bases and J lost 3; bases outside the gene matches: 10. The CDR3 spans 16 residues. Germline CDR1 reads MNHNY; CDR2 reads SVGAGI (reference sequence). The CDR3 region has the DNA TGTGCCAGCAGCCCCCGGGGGGGGACTAGCTACAATGAGCAGTTCTTC. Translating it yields CASSPRGGTSYNEQFF.

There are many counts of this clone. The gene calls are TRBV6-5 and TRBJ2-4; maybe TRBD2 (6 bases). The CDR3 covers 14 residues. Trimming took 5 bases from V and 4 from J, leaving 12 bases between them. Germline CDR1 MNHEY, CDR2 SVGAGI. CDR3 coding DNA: TGTGCCAGCAGTAAGGGACTGGGAAAAAACATTCAGTACTTC. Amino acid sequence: CASSKGLGKNIQYF.

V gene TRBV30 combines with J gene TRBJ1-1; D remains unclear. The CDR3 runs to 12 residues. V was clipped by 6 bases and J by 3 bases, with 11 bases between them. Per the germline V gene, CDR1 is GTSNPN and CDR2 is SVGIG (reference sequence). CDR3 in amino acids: CACEPRDTEAFF. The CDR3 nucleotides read TGTGCCTGCGAGCCCCGGGACACTGAAGCTTTCTTT.

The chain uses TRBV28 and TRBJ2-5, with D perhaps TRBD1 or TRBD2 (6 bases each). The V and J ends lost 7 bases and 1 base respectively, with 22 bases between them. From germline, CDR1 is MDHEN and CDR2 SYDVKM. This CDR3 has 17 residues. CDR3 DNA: TGTGCCAGCAAGTGGGGGGCGCTTGGAGGGGGCCAAGAGACCCAGTACTTC. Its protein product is CASKWGALGGGQETQYF.

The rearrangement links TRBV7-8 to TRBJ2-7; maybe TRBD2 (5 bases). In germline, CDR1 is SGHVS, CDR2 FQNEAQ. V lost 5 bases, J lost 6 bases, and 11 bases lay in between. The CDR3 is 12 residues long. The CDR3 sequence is CASSVTRVEQYF. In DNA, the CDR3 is TGTGCCAGCAGCGTAACTAGGGTCGAGCAGTACTTC.

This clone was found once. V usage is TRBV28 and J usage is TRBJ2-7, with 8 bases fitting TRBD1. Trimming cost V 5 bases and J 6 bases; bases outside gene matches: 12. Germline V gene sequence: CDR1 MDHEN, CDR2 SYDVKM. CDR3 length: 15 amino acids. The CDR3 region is CASSPTDRDSPEQYF. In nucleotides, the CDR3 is TGTGCCAGCAGTCCTACGGACAGGGATAGTCCCGAGCAGTACTTC.

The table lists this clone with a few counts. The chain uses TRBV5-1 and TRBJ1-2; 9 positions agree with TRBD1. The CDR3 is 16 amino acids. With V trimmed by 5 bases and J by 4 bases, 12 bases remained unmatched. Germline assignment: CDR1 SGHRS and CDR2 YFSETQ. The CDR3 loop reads CASRKLPGQGGYGYTF. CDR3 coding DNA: TGCGCCAGCAGAAAGCTTCCGGGACAGGGCGGCTATGGCTACACCTTC.

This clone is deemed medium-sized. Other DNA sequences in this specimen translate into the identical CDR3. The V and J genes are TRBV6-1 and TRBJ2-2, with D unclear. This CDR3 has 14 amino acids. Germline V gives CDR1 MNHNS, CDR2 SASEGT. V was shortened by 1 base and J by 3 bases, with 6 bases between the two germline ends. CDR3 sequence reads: CASSEVADTGELFF. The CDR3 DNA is TGTGCCAGCAGTGAAGTTGCGGACACCGGGGAGCTGTTTTTT.

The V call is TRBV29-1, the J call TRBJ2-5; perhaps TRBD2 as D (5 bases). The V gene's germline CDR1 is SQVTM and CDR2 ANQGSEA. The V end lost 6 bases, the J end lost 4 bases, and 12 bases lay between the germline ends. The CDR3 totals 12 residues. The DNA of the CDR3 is TGCAGCGTCTCGGACTGGGTAGAGACCCAGTACTTC. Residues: CSVSDWVETQYF.

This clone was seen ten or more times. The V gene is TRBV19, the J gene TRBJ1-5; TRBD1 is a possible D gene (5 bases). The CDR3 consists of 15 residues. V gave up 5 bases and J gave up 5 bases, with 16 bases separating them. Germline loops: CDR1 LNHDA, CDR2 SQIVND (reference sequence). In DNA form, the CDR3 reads TGTGCCAGTAGTCCGGGGACCAGAGTCGATCAGCCCCAGCATTTT. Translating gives CASSPGTRVDQPQHF. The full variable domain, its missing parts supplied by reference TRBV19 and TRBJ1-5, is DGGITQSPKYLFRKEGQNVTLSCEQNLNHDAMYWYRQDPGQGLRLIYYSQIVNDFQKGDIAEGYSVSREKKESFPLTVTSAQKNPTAFYLCASSPGTRVDQPQHFGDGTRLSIL.

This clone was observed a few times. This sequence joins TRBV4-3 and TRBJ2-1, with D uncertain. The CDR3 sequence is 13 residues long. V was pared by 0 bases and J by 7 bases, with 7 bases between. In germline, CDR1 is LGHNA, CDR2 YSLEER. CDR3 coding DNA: TGCGCCAGCAGCCAAGATCGATCGAATGAGCAGTTCTTC. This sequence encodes CASSQDRSNEQFF.